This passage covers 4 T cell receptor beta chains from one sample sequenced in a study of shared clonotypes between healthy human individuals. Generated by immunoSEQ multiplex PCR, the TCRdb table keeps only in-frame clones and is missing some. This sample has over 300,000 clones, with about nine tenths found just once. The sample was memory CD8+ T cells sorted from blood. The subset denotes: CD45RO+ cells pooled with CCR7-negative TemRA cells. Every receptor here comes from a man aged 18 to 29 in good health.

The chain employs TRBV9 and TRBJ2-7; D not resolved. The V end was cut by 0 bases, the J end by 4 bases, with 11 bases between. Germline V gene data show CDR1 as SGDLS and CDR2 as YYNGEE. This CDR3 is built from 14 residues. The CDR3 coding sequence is TGTGCCAGCAGCGTAGACGTGACTTATTACGAGCAGTACTTC. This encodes CASSVDVTYYEQYF.

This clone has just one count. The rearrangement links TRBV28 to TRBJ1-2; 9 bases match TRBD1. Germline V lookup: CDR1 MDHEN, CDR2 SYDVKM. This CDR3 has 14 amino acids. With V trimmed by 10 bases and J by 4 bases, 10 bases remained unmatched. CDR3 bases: TGTGCCACCACACAGGGGGCATCGATCTATGGCTACACCTTC. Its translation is CATTQGASIYGYTF.

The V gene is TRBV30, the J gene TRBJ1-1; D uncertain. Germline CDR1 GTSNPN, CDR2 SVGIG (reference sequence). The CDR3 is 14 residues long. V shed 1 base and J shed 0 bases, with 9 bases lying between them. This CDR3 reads CAWSEGPMNTEAFF. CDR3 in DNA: TGTGCCTGGAGTGAGGGCCCGATGAACACTGAAGCTTTCTTT.

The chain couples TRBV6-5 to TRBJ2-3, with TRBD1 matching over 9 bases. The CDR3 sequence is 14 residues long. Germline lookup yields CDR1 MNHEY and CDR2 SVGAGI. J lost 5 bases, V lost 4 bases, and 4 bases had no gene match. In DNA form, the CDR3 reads TGTGCCAGCAGTTCCGGGACAGGGTTAGATACGCAGTATTTT. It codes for CASSSGTGLDTQYF.